The source of this TCR beta chain is a study of cytomegalovirus exposure and HLA in healthy donors. The PCR contained 60 Vbeta and 13 Jbeta primers. Original processing methods: The authors later counted roughly 77 million unique TCR beta chains, approximately 10 million of them shared. This table comes from immunoSEQ multiplex PCR, and its TCRdb copy is limited to in-frame clones, with some not included. Clone size and V and J calls were adopted from that table, with D and trimming inferred from the DNA. The data contain about 94,000 clones, more than 75% of them seen just once; the ten biggest clones take up less than 0.95%. In the case of this clone: Its cognate antigen is unknown.

The CDR3 runs to 13 residues. CDR1 and CDR2 from the germline V gene are SEHNR and FQNEAQ (reference sequence). Trimming took 5 bases from V and 3 from J, leaving 11 bases between them. Study-wide results and limits: One later analysis reportedly identified an Asian-associated ancestry cluster that showed fewer N-insertions than the roughly 700-donor mean.

The TCR sequence derives from a woman aged 60-75 years in good health and CMV-seronegative. The chain carries TRBV7-9 and TRBJ2-7, with D maybe TRBD1 (5 bases). The sequenced sample was PBMCs. DNA of the CDR3: TGTGCCAGCAGCCGGACAACTGACTACGAGCAGTACTTC. Translating gives CASSRTTDYEQYF.